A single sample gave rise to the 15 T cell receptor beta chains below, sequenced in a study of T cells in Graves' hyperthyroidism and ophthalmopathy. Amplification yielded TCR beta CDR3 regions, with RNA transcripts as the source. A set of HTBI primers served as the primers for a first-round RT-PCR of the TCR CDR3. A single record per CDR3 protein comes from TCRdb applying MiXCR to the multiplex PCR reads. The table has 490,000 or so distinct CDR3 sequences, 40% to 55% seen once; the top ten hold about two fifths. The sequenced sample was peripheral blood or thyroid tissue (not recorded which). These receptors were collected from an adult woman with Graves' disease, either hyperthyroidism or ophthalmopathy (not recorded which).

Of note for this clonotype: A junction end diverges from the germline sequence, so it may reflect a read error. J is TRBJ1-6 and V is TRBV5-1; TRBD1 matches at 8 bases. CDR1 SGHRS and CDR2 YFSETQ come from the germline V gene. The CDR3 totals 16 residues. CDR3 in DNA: TGTGCCAGCAGCGTAGATGGACAGGGTTATAATTCACCCCTCCACTTT. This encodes CASSVDGQGYNSPLHF.

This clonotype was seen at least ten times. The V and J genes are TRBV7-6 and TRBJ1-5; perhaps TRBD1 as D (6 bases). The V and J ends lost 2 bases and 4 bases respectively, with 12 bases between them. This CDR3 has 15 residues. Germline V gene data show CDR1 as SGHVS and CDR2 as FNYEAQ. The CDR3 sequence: CASSLRPGVNQPQHF. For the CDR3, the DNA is TGTGCCAGCAGCTTACGTCCAGGGGTTAATCAGCCCCAGCATTTT.

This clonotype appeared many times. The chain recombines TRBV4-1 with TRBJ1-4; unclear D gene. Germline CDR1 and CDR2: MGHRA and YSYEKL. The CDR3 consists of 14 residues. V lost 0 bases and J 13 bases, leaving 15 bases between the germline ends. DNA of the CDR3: TGCGCCAGCAGCCAAGATCTTGATCGCCTTCGACTGTTTTTT. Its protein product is CASSQDLDRLRLFF.

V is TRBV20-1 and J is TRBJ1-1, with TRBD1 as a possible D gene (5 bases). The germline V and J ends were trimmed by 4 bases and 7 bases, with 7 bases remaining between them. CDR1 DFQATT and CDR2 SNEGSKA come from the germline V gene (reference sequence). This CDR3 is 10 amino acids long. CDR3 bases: TGCAGTGCTAAGAGGGGTGAAGCTTTCTTT. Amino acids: CSAKRGEAFF.

The CDR3 sequence is CSAARGFQETQYF. CDR3 DNA: TGCAGTGCGGCTAGGGGGTTCCAAGAGACCCAGTACTTC. This chain connects TRBV20-1 to TRBJ2-5; a possible D gene is TRBD1 (6 bases). The germline V gene has CDR1 DFQATT and CDR2 SNEGSKA (reference sequence). V lost 6 bases to trimming and J lost 1 base, with 12 bases between them. CDR3 length equals 13 residues.

CDR3 sequence (DNA): TGTGCCACCAGCCGGGGGGACAGCCTAAATCAGCCCCAGCATTTT. Translation gives CATSRGDSLNQPQHF. V and J are TRBV15 and TRBJ1-5; 7 bases align to TRBD1. The CDR3 is made up of 15 amino acids. CDR1 LNHNV and CDR2 YYDKDF come from the germline V gene (reference sequence). With V trimmed by 5 bases and J by 4 bases, 8 bases remained unmatched.

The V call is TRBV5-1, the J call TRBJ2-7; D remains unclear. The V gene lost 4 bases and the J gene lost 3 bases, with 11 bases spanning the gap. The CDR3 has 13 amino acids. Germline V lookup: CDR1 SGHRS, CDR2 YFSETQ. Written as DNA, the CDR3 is TGCGCCAGCAGCCCACAAACGGGCTACGAGCAGTACTTC. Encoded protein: CASSPQTGYEQYF.

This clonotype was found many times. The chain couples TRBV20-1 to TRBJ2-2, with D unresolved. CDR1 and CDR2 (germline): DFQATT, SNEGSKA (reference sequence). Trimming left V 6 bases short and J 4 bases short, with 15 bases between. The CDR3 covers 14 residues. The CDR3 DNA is TGCAGTGCGGGAAGGGTGCGCGGCACCGGGGAGCTGTTTTTT. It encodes CSAGRVRGTGELFF.

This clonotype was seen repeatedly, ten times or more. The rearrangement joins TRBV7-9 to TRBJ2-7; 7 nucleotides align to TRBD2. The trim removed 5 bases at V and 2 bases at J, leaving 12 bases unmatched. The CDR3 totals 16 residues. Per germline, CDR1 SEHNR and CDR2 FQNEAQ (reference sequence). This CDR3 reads CASSPLGSGGTYEQYF. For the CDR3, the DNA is TGTGCCAGCAGCCCCTTAGGTTCGGGGGGAACCTACGAGCAGTACTTC.

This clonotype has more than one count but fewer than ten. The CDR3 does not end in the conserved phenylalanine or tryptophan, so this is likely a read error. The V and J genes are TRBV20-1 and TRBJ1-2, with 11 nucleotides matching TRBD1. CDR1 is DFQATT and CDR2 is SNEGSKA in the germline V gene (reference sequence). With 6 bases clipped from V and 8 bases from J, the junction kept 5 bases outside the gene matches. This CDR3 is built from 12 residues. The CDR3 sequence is CSARTGGYGYTL. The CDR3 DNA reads TGCAGTGCAAGGACAGGGGGCTACGGCTACACCCTC.

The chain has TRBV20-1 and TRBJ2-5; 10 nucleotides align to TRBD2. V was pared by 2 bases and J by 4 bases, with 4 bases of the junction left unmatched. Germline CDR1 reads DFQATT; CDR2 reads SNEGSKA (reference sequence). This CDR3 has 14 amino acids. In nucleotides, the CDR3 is TGCAGTGCTAGATCTCCTAGCGGGAGAGAGACCCAGTACTTC. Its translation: CSARSPSGRETQYF.

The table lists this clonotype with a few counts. In nucleotides, the CDR3 is TGTGCCAGCCGTTCCCCTTGGGTAGCGGGAGTTACCTACGAGCAGTACTTC. Encoded protein: CASRSPWVAGVTYEQYF. This chain links TRBV6-5 with TRBJ2-7, with 9 bases fitting TRBD2. CDR3 size: 17 residues. The J segment lost 2 bases and the V segment lost 8 bases, leaving 16 bases of the junction unmatched. The germline V gene has CDR1 MNHEY and CDR2 SVGAGI.

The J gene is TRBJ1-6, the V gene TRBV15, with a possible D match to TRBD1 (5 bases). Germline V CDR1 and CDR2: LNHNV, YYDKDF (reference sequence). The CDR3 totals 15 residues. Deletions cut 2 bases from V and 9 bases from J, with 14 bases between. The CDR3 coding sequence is TGTGCCACCAGCAGACGTCAGGGACCCCCTTCACCCCTCCACTTT. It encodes CATSRRQGPPSPLHF.

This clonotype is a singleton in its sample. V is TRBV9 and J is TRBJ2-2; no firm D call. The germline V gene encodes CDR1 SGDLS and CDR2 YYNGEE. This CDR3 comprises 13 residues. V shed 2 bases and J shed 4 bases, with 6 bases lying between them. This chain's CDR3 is CASSVGFTGELFF. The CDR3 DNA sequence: TGTGCCAGCAGCGTGGGATTCACCGGGGAGCTGTTTTTT.

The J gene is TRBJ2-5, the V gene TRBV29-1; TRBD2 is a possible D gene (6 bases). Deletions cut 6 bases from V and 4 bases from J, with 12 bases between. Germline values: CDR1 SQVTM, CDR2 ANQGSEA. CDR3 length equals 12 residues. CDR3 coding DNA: TGCAGCGTCTCGCCAGCGGGAGAGACCCAGTACTTC. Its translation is CSVSPAGETQYF. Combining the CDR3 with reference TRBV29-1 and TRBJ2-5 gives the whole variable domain SAVISQKPSRDICQRGTSLTIQCQVDSQVTMMFWYRQQPGQSLTLIATANQGSEATYESGFVIDKFPISRPNLTFSTLTVSNMSPEDSSIYLCSVSPAGETQYFGPGTRLLVL.